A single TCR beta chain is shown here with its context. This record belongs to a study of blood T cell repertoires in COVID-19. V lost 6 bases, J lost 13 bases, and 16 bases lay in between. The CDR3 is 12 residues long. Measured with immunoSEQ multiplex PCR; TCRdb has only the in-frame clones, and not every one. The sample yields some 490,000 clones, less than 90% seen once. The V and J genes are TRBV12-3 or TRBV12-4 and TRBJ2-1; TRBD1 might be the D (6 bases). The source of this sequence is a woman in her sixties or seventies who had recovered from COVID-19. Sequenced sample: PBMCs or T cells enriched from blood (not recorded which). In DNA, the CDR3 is TGTGCCAGCAGGATAGACAGGTCGATCCAGTTCTTC. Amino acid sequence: CASRIDRSIQFF.